These 12 T cell receptor beta chains came from one sample sequenced in a study of T cells expressing NK-cell markers. TCRdb re-called the 5' RACE reads; one entry per CDR3 protein, DNA not given. The listing contains a few hundred thousand distinct CDR3 sequences. Sequenced sample: blood T cells: a sorted CD56 or NKG2C T cell subset, CD4+ or CD8+ T cells, or bulk PBMC T cells (not recorded which). These receptors came from a man aged 18-70 years in good health.

V usage is TRBV3-1 and J usage is TRBJ2-2; TCRdb reports TRBD1, a call that lacks DNA to check it against. The CDR3 is made up of 12 amino acids. The V gene's germline CDR1 is LGHDT and CDR2 YNNKEL (reference sequence). CDR3 loop: CASSDGQGVVFF.

This chain uses TRBV28 with TRBJ2-7; lacking DNA, the TRBD1 call made by TCRdb goes unchecked. This CDR3 contains 15 residues. Germline CDR1 is MDHEN and CDR2 is SYDVKM. CDR3 sequence reads: CASSAGQVQSYEQYF.

J is TRBJ2-7 and V is TRBV21-1; there is no DNA to check the TCRdb D call of TRBD1. TRBV21-1 is a known pseudogene. The CDR3 covers 12 residues. CDR3 loop: CASSLPRMKQYF.

The rearrangement links TRBV28 to TRBJ2-1; TCRdb gives TRBD2 as the D gene, but with no DNA this cannot be confirmed. Germline lookup yields CDR1 MDHEN and CDR2 SYDVKM. This CDR3 has 17 amino acids. The CDR3: CASSLLTSGGAGNEQFF.

The chain is built from TRBV2 and TRBJ1-6; TCRdb picks TRBD1, but there is no DNA to check that call. This CDR3 spans 15 amino acids. CDR1 SNHLY and CDR2 FYNNEI come from the germline V gene. The CDR3 spells CASKRTGGRDSPLHF.

This chain uses TRBV6-1 with TRBJ2-5; with no DNA, the TCRdb D assignment of TRBD1 cannot be verified. The CDR3 has 15 amino acids. Germline V gives CDR1 MNHNS, CDR2 SASEGT. The CDR3 protein is CASSPRHSTGGTQYF.

The chain employs TRBV19 and TRBJ1-5. Germline loops: CDR1 LNHDA, CDR2 SQIVND (reference sequence). This CDR3 comprises 12 residues. CDR3 loop: CASSYLAQPQHF.

The chain employs TRBV6-5 and TRBJ2-3. Germline loops: CDR1 MNHEY, CDR2 SVGAGI. The length of the CDR3 is 14 residues. The CDR3 protein is CASSSTAWGYTQYF.

The chain links TRBV19 to TRBJ2-3; TCRdb outputs TRBD1, but without DNA this stays unchecked. The germline V gene has CDR1 LNHDA and CDR2 SQIVND (reference sequence). The CDR3 loop spans 14 amino acids. The CDR3 loop is CASSIDRDADTQYF.

The V gene is TRBV20-1, the J gene TRBJ2-7; the D gene TCRdb calls, TRBD2, cannot be checked with no DNA. The CDR3 has 13 amino acids. Germline CDR1 is DFQATT and CDR2 is SNEGSKA (reference sequence). CDR3 sequence reads: CSAIWRGPYEQYF.

V and J are TRBV7-9 and TRBJ2-3; absent DNA, TCRdb's TRBD2 call cannot be checked. Germline V gene lookup returns CDR1 SEHNR and CDR2 FQNEAQ (reference sequence). The CDR3 is made up of 11 amino acids. CDR3 region: CAGGLTDTQYF.

The chain links TRBV3-1 to TRBJ2-1; no DNA is available, so the TRBD1 call from TCRdb remains unchecked. Germline V gives CDR1 LGHDT, CDR2 YNNKEL (reference sequence). This CDR3 is 18 amino acids long. CDR3 residues: CASSLRPPLGQGFDEQFF.